Ten or more counts support the clone carrying this T cell receptor (beta chain). Its antigen is unidentified. This entry belongs to a study of T-cell reconstitution after alpha-beta-depleted transplantation in children. Study findings and constraints: The high TCRbeta diversity at day 60 in some patients came from surviving recipient T cells and thymic progenitors.

Unique molecular identifiers tagged the TCRbeta library. From the PCR reads, TCRdb called clonotypes with MiXCR, one entry per CDR3 protein. The data contain 300,000 to 400,000 distinct CDR3 sequences, around 25% of them singletons. The CDR3 extends over 16 amino acids. V lost 2 bases to trimming and J lost 4 bases; unmatched junction nucleotides: 7. The chain employs TRBV12-3 or TRBV12-4 and TRBJ2-3; TRBD2 matches 9 bases. Material: PBMCs, mostly from graft donor cells, obtained 180 days after TCRalphabeta/CD19-depleted stem cell transplant. The receptor was isolated from a male patient aged 10 to 17 who had a stem cell transplant for acute lymphoblastic leukemia, so the T cells may come from the graft donor. The CDR3 DNA sequence: TGTGCCAGCAGTTTACGAGTAGCGGGAGCGTCAGATACGCAGTATTTT. This encodes CASSLRVAGASDTQYF.